The rows below give T cell receptor beta chains drawn from one sample of a study of neurological immune-mediated disorders. Each CDR3 protein gets one entry after TCRdb re-called the 5' RACE reads with MiXCR. The table records more than 50,000 distinct CDR3 sequences, roughly 3.9% of them present only once. The sample consisted of PBMCs. The source of these receptors is a man younger than 45 with multiple sclerosis. The CDR3 runs from the conserved cysteine through the conserved F or W. The order of the fields is D gene, clone size, CDR3 length, J gene, V gene, CDR3 protein, CDR3 DNA. A D gene is named only where the DNA matches it firmly. Size is stated for part of the rows, as once, few or many counts, or as a class when the clone is expanded.

D: .; size: many; length: 13; J: TRBJ2-7; V: TRBV5-1; CDR3: CASSLDPSVEQYF; DNA: TGCGCCAGCAGCCTCGACCCGAGCGTAGAGCAGTACTTC
D: TRBD1; size: many; length: 14; J: TRBJ1-5; V: TRBV12-3/TRBV12-4; CDR3: CASSDRGFGQPQHF; DNA: TGTGCCAGCAGTGACAGGGGTTTTGGTCAGCCCCAGCATTTT
D: .; size: many; length: 13; J: TRBJ1-1; V: TRBV20-1; CDR3: CSATGLSLTEAFF; DNA: TGCAGTGCTACGGGCCTTTCTCTCACTGAAGCTTTCTTT
D: .; size: few; length: 16; J: TRBJ1-4; V: TRBV20-1; CDR3: CSAARKNQGKGEKLFF; DNA: TGCAGTGCCGCACGAAAGAACCAGGGGAAGGGTGAAAAACTGTTTTTT
D: .; size: many; length: 12; J: TRBJ2-7; V: TRBV4-1; CDR3: CASSRTGYEQYF; DNA: TGCGCCAGCAGCCGGACTGGCTACGAGCAGTACTTC
D: TRBD1; size: many; length: 19; J: TRBJ1-6; V: TRBV27; CDR3: CASSLSPAGTGGAGSPLHF; DNA: TGTGCCAGCAGTTTAAGTCCCGCGGGGACAGGGGGCGCGGGTTCACCCCTCCACTTT
D: .; size: .; length: 15; J: TRBJ1-5; V: TRBV7-2; CDR3: CACSLMGPGNQPQHF; DNA: TGTGCCTGCAGCTTAATGGGTCCGGGCAATCAGCCCCAGCATTTT
D: .; size: many; length: 16; J: TRBJ2-3; V: TRBV12-3/TRBV12-4; CDR3: CASSLWYAGSTDTQYF; DNA: TGTGCCAGCAGTTTATGGTATGCGGGGTCCACAGATACGCAGTATTTT
D: TRBD2; size: many; length: 17; J: TRBJ2-4; V: TRBV7-2; CDR3: CASSSTSGGKAKNIQYF; DNA: TGTGCCAGCAGCTCGACTAGCGGGGGGAAAGCCAAAAACATTCAGTACTTC
D: TRBD2; size: few; length: 16; J: TRBJ2-2; V: TRBV4-2; CDR3: CASSQDFSGEAGELFF; DNA: TGTGCCAGCAGCCAAGATTTCAGCGGGGAAGCCGGGGAGCTGTTTTTT
D: TRBD2; size: many; length: 15; J: TRBJ2-1; V: TRBV9; CDR3: CASSVSGGHYNEQFF; DNA: TGTGCCAGCAGCGTTAGCGGGGGCCACTACAATGAGCAGTTCTTC
D: .; size: many; length: 15; J: TRBJ2-2; V: TRBV15; CDR3: CATRSHQVLTGELFF; DNA: TGTGCCACCAGGTCCCACCAGGTACTCACCGGGGAGCTGTTTTTT
D: .; size: many; length: 13; J: TRBJ1-1; V: TRBV10-2; CDR3: CASSYGTTTEAFF; DNA: TGCGCCAGCAGCTACGGGACAACAACTGAAGCTTTCTTT
D: TRBD1; size: .; length: 11; J: TRBJ2-7; V: TRBV20-1; CDR3: CSAQGGFEQYF; DNA: TGCAGTGCTCAAGGGGGCTTCGAGCAGTACTTC
D: .; size: many; length: 13; J: TRBJ2-7; V: TRBV10-3; CDR3: CAISGISSYEQYF; DNA: TGTGCCATCAGTGGGATTAGTAGCTACGAGCAGTACTTC
D: .; size: many; length: 13; J: TRBJ1-5; V: TRBV20-1; CDR3: CSVTGDSNQPQNF; DNA: TGCAGTGTCACGGGGGATAGCAATCAGCCCCAGAATTTT
D: TRBD2; size: many; length: 17; J: TRBJ2-6; V: TRBV5-4; CDR3: CASTLAGEVSGANVLTF; DNA: TGTGCCAGCACCTTAGCGGGGGAGGTCTCTGGGGCCAACGTCCTGACTTTC
D: .; size: many; length: 15; J: TRBJ1-1; V: TRBV5-1; CDR3: CASSFNGELSTEAFF; DNA: TGCGCCAGCAGCTTTAACGGGGAGCTAAGCACTGAAGCTTTCTTT
D: .; size: many; length: 14; J: TRBJ2-3; V: TRBV5-1; CDR3: CASSLFGATDTQYF; DNA: TGCGCCAGCAGCTTGTTTGGGGCGACAGATACGCAGTATTTT
D: TRBD2; size: many; length: 18; J: TRBJ2-5; V: TRBV5-1; CDR3: CASSGLPSGGPLQETQYF; DNA: TGCGCCAGCAGCGGGCTTCCTAGCGGGGGGCCCCTCCAAGAGACCCAGTACTTC
D: .; size: many; length: 14; J: TRBJ2-1; V: TRBV29-1; CDR3: CSVEGDLSYNEQFF; DNA: TGCAGCGTTGAAGGGGATCTCTCCTACAATGAGCAGTTCTTC
D: .; size: many; length: 16; J: TRBJ1-1; V: TRBV12-3/TRBV12-4; CDR3: CASSHYSGTANTEAFF; DNA: TGTGCCAGCAGTCACTACTCCGGGACGGCAAACACTGAAGCTTTCTTT
D: .; size: many; length: 14; J: TRBJ2-1; V: TRBV9; CDR3: CASSDMGAYNEQFF; DNA: TGTGCCAGCAGCGATATGGGGGCCTACAATGAGCAGTTCTTC
D: TRBD2; size: many; length: 14; J: TRBJ2-2; V: TRBV5-1; CDR3: CASSYQGGPGELFF; DNA: TGCGCCAGCAGCTACCAGGGAGGGCCCGGGGAGCTGTTTTTT
D: TRBD1; size: many; length: 13; J: TRBJ2-5; V: TRBV10-3; CDR3: CAISRDREETQYF; DNA: TGTGCCATCAGTAGGGACAGGGAAGAGACCCAGTACTTC
D: .; size: many; length: 16; J: TRBJ2-2; V: TRBV7-9; CDR3: CASSLNEGLNTGELFF; DNA: TGTGCCAGCAGCTTGAACGAGGGGCTGAACACCGGGGAGCTGTTTTTT
D: TRBD2; size: many; length: 13; J: TRBJ2-2; V: TRBV20-1; CDR3: CSASSGGTGELFF; DNA: TGCAGTGCTAGTAGCGGGGGAACCGGGGAGCTGTTTTTT
D: .; size: many; length: 16; J: TRBJ1-1; V: TRBV11-2; CDR3: CASSLGGQRRSTEAFF; DNA: TGTGCCAGCAGCTTAGGGGGGCAGAGAAGGAGCACTGAAGCTTTCTTT
D: .; size: .; length: 13; J: TRBJ2-5; V: TRBV7-3; CDR3: CASSSLGGETQYF; DNA: TGTGCCAGCAGCTCCTTGGGTGGGGAGACCCAGTACTTC
D: .; size: many; length: 13; J: TRBJ2-3; V: TRBV5-1; CDR3: CASSFREARSQYF; DNA: TGCGCCAGCAGCTTCCGGGAAGCTAGATCGCAGTATTTT
D: .; size: .; length: 17; J: TRBJ2-1; V: TRBV7-2; CDR3: CASSLLDKTSSYNEQFF; DNA: TGTGCCAGCAGCTTGCTGGATAAGACTAGTTCCTACAATGAGCAGTTCTTC
D: TRBD1; size: many; length: 15; J: TRBJ2-7; V: TRBV7-2; CDR3: CASNRAGTGGYEQYF; DNA: TGTGCCAGCAATAGGGCCGGGACAGGGGGTTACGAGCAGTACTTC
D: .; size: many; length: 13; J: TRBJ1-4; V: TRBV20-1; CDR3: CSAWDARAGKLFF; DNA: TGCAGTGCTTGGGACGCTCGGGCGGGAAAACTGTTTTTT
D: .; size: many; length: 13; J: TRBJ1-2; V: TRBV7-2; CDR3: CASSFQGNYGYTF; DNA: TGTGCCAGCAGCTTCCAGGGGAACTATGGCTACACCTTC
D: TRBD2; size: many; length: 18; J: TRBJ2-3; V: TRBV5-5; CDR3: CASSLGTGLAGGTDTQYF; DNA: TGTGCCAGCAGCCTGGGGACCGGACTAGCGGGGGGAACAGATACGCAGTATTTT
D: .; size: many; length: 13; J: TRBJ2-7; V: TRBV29-1; CDR3: CSVEGRDSYEQYF; DNA: TGCAGCGTTGAAGGCAGGGATTCCTACGAGCAGTACTTC
D: .; size: many; length: 15; J: TRBJ2-7; V: TRBV20-1; CDR3: CSARRTGALSYEQYF; DNA: TGCAGTGCTAGAAGGACGGGAGCCCTATCCTACGAGCAGTACTTC
D: .; size: many; length: 13; J: TRBJ1-1; V: TRBV12-3/TRBV12-4; CDR3: CASSFQTGTEAFF; DNA: TGTGCCAGCAGTTTCCAAACGGGGACTGAAGCTTTCTTT
D: .; size: .; length: 14; J: TRBJ1-6; V: TRBV10-2; CDR3: CASSDNPGYSPLNF; DNA: TGCGCCAGCAGTGATAACCCGGGCTATTCACCCCTCAACTTT
D: TRBD1; size: few; length: 17; J: TRBJ2-2; V: TRBV20-1; CDR3: CSARGQPGTANTGELFF; DNA: TGCAGTGCTAGGGGACAACCCGGGACAGCGAACACCGGGGAGCTGTTTTTT
D: .; size: few; length: 12; J: TRBJ1-2; V: TRBV20-1; CDR3: CSASSANYGYTF; DNA: TGCAGTGCTAGCTCTGCTAACTATGGCTACACCTTC
D: TRBD1; size: .; length: 17; J: TRBJ2-5; V: TRBV20-1; CDR3: CSAEGAVLRGLKETQYF; DNA: TGCAGTGCCGAAGGGGCAGTTTTGAGGGGGCTTAAAGAGACCCAGTACTTC
D: .; size: many; length: 14; J: TRBJ2-5; V: TRBV3-1; CDR3: CASSQDQGKETQYF; DNA: TGTGCCAGCAGCCAAGATCAAGGGAAAGAGACCCAGTACTTC
D: .; size: many; length: 13; J: TRBJ2-1; V: TRBV7-9; CDR3: CAILLDSYNEQFF; DNA: TGTGCCATACTTTTAGACTCCTACAATGAGCAGTTCTTC
D: .; size: many; length: 13; J: TRBJ1-4; V: TRBV6-6; CDR3: CASSSWGQEKLFF; DNA: TGTGCCAGCAGTTCTTGGGGTCAGGAAAAACTGTTTTTT
D: TRBD2; size: many; length: 13; J: TRBJ2-5; V: TRBV9; CDR3: CASSGREFETQYF; DNA: TGTGCCAGCAGCGGGCGGGAGTTTGAGACCCAGTACTTC
D: TRBD1; size: many; length: 14; J: TRBJ2-7; V: TRBV20-1; CDR3: CSAGEAGGFYEQYF; DNA: TGCAGTGCTGGAGAGGCAGGGGGCTTCTACGAGCAGTACTTC
D: .; size: many; length: 15; J: TRBJ2-3; V: TRBV5-6; CDR3: CASSLVGAQGDTQYF; DNA: TGTGCCAGCAGCTTGGTTGGGGCCCAGGGAGATACGCAGTATTTT
D: .; size: many; length: 13; J: TRBJ2-1; V: TRBV7-9; CDR3: CASSLGSSDEQFF; DNA: TGTGCCAGCAGCCTCGGGTCTTCGGATGAGCAGTTCTTC
D: TRBD1; size: many; length: 16; J: TRBJ1-1; V: TRBV5-6; CDR3: CASSLGGGTGNTEAFF; DNA: TGTGCCAGCAGCTTGGGAGGAGGGACAGGGAACACTGAAGCTTTCTTT
D: .; size: .; length: 11; J: TRBJ2-1; V: TRBV6-2/TRBV6-3; CDR3: CASSFLNEQFF; DNA: TGTGCCAGCAGTTTCCTCAATGAGCAGTTCTTC
D: .; size: many; length: 14; J: TRBJ2-1; V: TRBV29-1; CDR3: CSVEGQRTYNEQFF; DNA: TGCAGCGTTGAAGGCCAGCGGACATACAATGAGCAGTTCTTC
D: .; size: many; length: 16; J: TRBJ2-5; V: TRBV7-2; CDR3: CASSLGISVPQETQYF; DNA: TGTGCCAGCAGCTTAGGGATTAGCGTCCCCCAAGAGACCCAGTACTTC
D: .; size: many; length: 16; J: TRBJ2-3; V: TRBV12-3/TRBV12-4; CDR3: CASSLAGGASTDTQYF; DNA: TGTGCCAGCAGTTTAGCGGGGGGGGCTAGCACAGATACGCAGTATTTT
D: .; size: many; length: 14; J: TRBJ2-6; V: TRBV12-3/TRBV12-4; CDR3: CASSLASGANVLTF; DNA: TGTGCCAGCAGTTTAGCCTCTGGGGCCAACGTCCTGACTTTC
D: TRBD2; size: many; length: 15; J: TRBJ2-1; V: TRBV7-2; CDR3: CASSFGRGGYNEQFF; DNA: TGTGCCAGCAGCTTCGGGCGGGGGGGCTACAATGAGCAGTTCTTC
D: TRBD2; size: many; length: 14; J: TRBJ2-1; V: TRBV6-2/TRBV6-3; CDR3: CASRASGGDNEQFF; DNA: TGTGCCAGCAGAGCTAGCGGGGGGGATAATGAGCAGTTCTTC
D: TRBD1; size: many; length: 13; J: TRBJ2-5; V: TRBV24-1; CDR3: CATSDPGQETQYF; DNA: TGTGCCACCAGTGACCCGGGACAGGAGACCCAGTACTTC
D: .; size: many; length: 15; J: TRBJ2-3; V: TRBV5-1; CDR3: CASSTAGTPEGTQYF; DNA: TGCGCCAGCAGCACCGCCGGGACTCCCGAGGGTACGCAGTATTTT